This T cell receptor (beta chain) was sequenced for a study of blood T cell repertoires in COVID-19. The wider study: Samples taken during acute and convalescent COVID-19 were collected in the United States, Italy and Spain.

The germline V and J ends were trimmed by 2 bases and 0 bases, with 12 bases remaining between them. The CDR3 is 16 amino acids. Per the germline V gene, CDR1 is KGHDR and CDR2 is SFDVKD. Clones were sequenced by immunoSEQ multiplex PCR, and TCRdb holds only the in-frame ones, with some missing. The top ten hold less than 25% of the sample, which has some 180,000 clones, roughly nine tenths seen once. The sequencing sample was made of peripheral blood. The genes are TRBV24-1 and TRBJ2-5; D remains ambiguous. The receptor was derived from a man in his 70s with active or convalescent COVID-19. The CDR3 DNA reads as TGTGCCACCAGTGATTCCTTGGCGGCAAACCAAGAGACCCAGTACTTC. Its protein is CATSDSLAANQETQYF.